In its sample, the clone carrying this T cell receptor (beta chain) was seen many times. Orbital computed tomography, thyroid ultrasound, serum thyroxine and TRAb, and clinical symptoms together informed the diagnoses. The data are from a study of T cells in Graves' hyperthyroidism and ophthalmopathy. RNA transcripts provided the source from which TCR beta CDR3 regions were amplified. A first-round RT-PCR of the TCR CDR3 used the HTBI primer set. Using its own MiXCR run on the multiplex PCR reads, TCRdb lists one record per CDR3 protein. The sample includes about 320,000 distinct CDR3 sequences, over 15% of them seen just once. This sequence originates from a man in his thirties or forties with Graves' hyperthyroidism. The sequenced sample was blood.

The CDR3: CASRRVEGREETQYF. In nucleotides, the CDR3 is TGTGCCAGCAGACGCGTAGAGGGGAGGGAAGAGACCCAGTACTTC. The chain carries TRBV11-2 and TRBJ2-5, with 7 positions matching TRBD2. Germline V CDR1 and CDR2: SGHAT, FQNNGV. The CDR3 has 15 residues. Trimming cost V 6 bases and J 3 bases; bases outside gene matches: 10.